One T cell receptor (beta chain) is described in this entry. Germline V CDR1 and CDR2: SGHNT, YYREEE (reference sequence). The CDR3 consists of 16 residues. This sample was taken from a study of monozygotic twins with inflammatory bowel disease. TCRdb reanalyzed the 5' RACE reads and collapses them to one entry per CDR3 protein, without DNA. In total, the table holds roughly 150,000 distinct CDR3 sequences. This receptor was taken from a human donor with ulcerative colitis or Crohn's disease, or a healthy co-twin of an affected twin (not recorded which). Source material: blood. The V call is TRBV5-4, the J call TRBJ2-2; there is no DNA to check the TCRdb D call of TRBD2. CDR3 protein: CASSLGAGLNSGELFF. Combining the CDR3 with reference TRBV5-4 and TRBJ2-2 gives the whole variable domain ETGVTQSPTHLIKTRGQQVTLRCSSQSGHNTVSWYQQALGQGPQFIFQYYREEENGRGNFPPRFSGLQFPNYSSELNVNALELDDSALYLCASSLGAGLNSGELFFGEGSRLTVL.